This TCR beta chain was sequenced during a study of identifying expanded T cells in peripheral blood. TCRdb's copy holds only in-frame clones and misses some; the assay was immunoSEQ multiplex PCR. Of roughly 90,000 clones in the sample, approximately 84% were seen once. Comment on this clone: Its target is not known.

The study, taken as a whole, reports: Roughly 1.2 clones differed between technical replicates, versus around 15 and 19 over time. Clone count variance between roughly 2-week samples rose with total template count.

This CDR3 region has 16 residues. The V and J ends lost 4 bases and 2 bases respectively, with 17 bases between them. Germline CDR1 SGDLS, CDR2 YYNGEE. Collection occurred without any documented infections or immune events in donors. This TCR derives from a person aged 18 to 75 in good health. The rearrangement links TRBV9 to TRBJ2-3; perhaps D is TRBD1 or TRBD2 (5 bases each). The specimen was blood. The CDR3 nucleotides read TGTGCCAGCAGCATCCCACCAACGGGGACCACAGATACGCAGTATTTT. Protein sequence: CASSIPPTGTTDTQYF.